These 28 T cell receptor beta chains came from one sample sequenced in a study of cytomegalovirus exposure and HLA in healthy donors. With 60 Vbeta and 13 Jbeta primers, the PCR was carried out. Measured with immunoSEQ multiplex PCR; TCRdb has only the in-frame clones, and not every one. Among 130,000 or so clones, around 85% were seen once, and the ten largest hold 2% to 2.5%. The sequenced sample was PBMCs. Every receptor here comes from a young man in good health and CMV-seronegative.

The chain carries TRBV28 and TRBJ2-2; 9 bases match TRBD1. The V gene's germline CDR1 is MDHEN and CDR2 SYDVKM. The CDR3 length is 16 residues. Trimming removed 4 bases from V and 3 bases from J; junction bases left unmatched: 6. CDR3: CASSSGQGRHTGELFF. The CDR3, as DNA: TGTGCCAGCAGTTCCGGACAGGGGAGGCACACCGGGGAGCTGTTTTTT.

This sequence joins TRBV28 and TRBJ1-6; TRBD1 agrees at 10 bases. Germline CDR1 and CDR2: MDHEN and SYDVKM. The ends lost 6 bases at V and 3 bases at J; junction bases unmatched: 11. There are 18 residues in the CDR3. CDR3 coding DNA: TGTGCCAGCAGGGCCCTGGGACAGGGGTTTTACTATAATTCACCCCTCCACTTT. It yields the protein CASRALGQGFYYNSPLHF.

The rearrangement uses TRBV7-8 and TRBJ2-1; 13 bases map to TRBD2. The CDR3 runs to 18 residues. The J segment lost 1 base and the V segment lost 5 bases, leaving 8 bases of the junction unmatched. Germline CDR1 SGHVS, CDR2 FQNEAQ. The chain's CDR3 is CASSLGLAGALSYNEQFF. The DNA of the CDR3 is TGTGCCAGCAGCCTAGGACTAGCGGGGGCCCTATCCTACAATGAGCAGTTCTTC. The full variable domain, in which reference TRBV7-8 and TRBJ2-1 provide the parts outside the CDR3, is GAGVSQSPRYKVAKRGQDVALRCDPISGHVSLFWYQQALGQGPEFLTYFQNEAQLDKSGLPSDRFFAERPEGSVSTLKIQRTQQEDSAVYLCASSLGLAGALSYNEQFFGPGTRLTVL.

V gene TRBV7-6 combines with J gene TRBJ2-2, with 7 bases that match TRBD2. Trimming took 4 bases from V and 6 from J; bases not matched to a gene: 2. CDR3 length: 13 amino acids. Germline CDR1 reads SGHVS; CDR2 reads FNYEAQ. In nucleotides, the CDR3 is TGTGCCAGCAGCTCGACTAGCTCCGGGGAGCTGTTTTTT. Amino acid sequence: CASSSTSSGELFF.

The genes are TRBV6-6 and TRBJ1-1; D unresolved. This CDR3 is 14 amino acids long. The germline V gene encodes CDR1 MNHNY and CDR2 SVGAGI (reference sequence). Between the trimmed V and J ends, which lost 0 bases and 6 bases, there was a span of 11 bases. CDR3 protein: CASSYSTSAAEAFF. CDR3 DNA: TGTGCCAGCAGTTACTCGACGTCCGCGGCTGAAGCTTTCTTT.

The CDR3 sequence is CASSLEVSGGADNEQFF. The CDR3 region has the DNA TGTGCCAGCAGCTTAGAAGTGAGCGGGGGAGCTGACAATGAGCAGTTCTTC. V usage is TRBV7-6 and J usage is TRBJ2-1, with 8 bases lining up with TRBD2. V gave up 1 base and J gave up 5 bases; unmatched junction bases: 10. Germline CDR1 and CDR2: SGHVS and FNYEAQ. The CDR3 has 17 amino acids.

The J gene is TRBJ2-7, the V gene TRBV12-5; possibly TRBD2 for D (6 bases). The germline V gene has CDR1 LGHNT and CDR2 FRNRAP. V shed 0 bases and J shed 6 bases, with 12 bases lying between them. This CDR3 has 14 residues. CDR3 region: CASGLVRLGGEQYF. DNA for the CDR3: TGTGCTAGTGGTTTGGTACGGTTGGGGGGCGAGCAGTACTTC.

In its sample, this clone was seen once. V is TRBV5-6 and J is TRBJ1-2; 8 nucleotides agree with TRBD1. From germline, CDR1 is SGHDT and CDR2 YYEEEE. The CDR3 consists of 15 residues. V shed 4 bases and J 5 bases; nucleotides not matched to a gene: 10. For the CDR3, the DNA is TGTGCCAGCAGCCCACGGACAGGGTTGGGTTATGGCTACACCTTC. Protein: CASSPRTGLGYGYTF.

V usage is TRBV19 and J usage is TRBJ1-1, with 12 bases identical to TRBD1. The CDR3 is made up of 15 amino acids. Trimming removed 3 bases from V and 12 bases from J; junction bases left unmatched: 11. CDR1 and CDR2 (germline): LNHDA, SQIVND (reference sequence). Written as DNA, the CDR3 is TGTGCCAGTAGTATGAGGGGGGGGACAGGGGGCAAGACTTTCTTT. The encoded protein is CASSMRGGTGGKTFF.

This clone was counted a few times. The chain links TRBV7-6 to TRBJ2-5; 8 bases are shared with TRBD2. The germline CDR1 and CDR2 sequences are SGHVS and FNYEAQ. Unmatched junction bases numbered 9, after V lost 2 bases and J lost 7 bases. The CDR3 sequence is 15 residues long. The CDR3: CASSLSGGHDATQYF. CDR3 in DNA: TGTGCCAGCAGCTTAAGCGGGGGTCATGACGCGACCCAGTACTTC.

The CDR3 DNA reads TGTGCCAGCAGTTTCGGCCCTTTCGGGGTGCGTCCCGGCACAGATACGCAGTATTTT. Translated, it gives CASSFGPFGVRPGTDTQYF. V gene TRBV28 combines with J gene TRBJ2-3; D may be TRBD2 (5 bases). With 3 bases removed from V and 1 base from J, the gap between germline ends came to 23 bases. Germline V gene data show CDR1 as MDHEN and CDR2 as SYDVKM. The CDR3 spans 19 residues. Looking up the rest from reference TRBV28 and TRBJ2-3 gives the full variable domain: DVKVTQSSRYLVKRTGEKVFLECVQDMDHENMFWYRQDPGLGLRLIYFSYDVKMKEKGDIPEGYSVSREKKERFSLILESASTNQTSMYLCASSFGPFGVRPGTDTQYFGPGTRLTVL.

This clone was recorded a few times. J is TRBJ1-2 and V is TRBV29-1; D is ambiguous. Trimming pared 6 bases from V and 4 bases from J, leaving 12 bases between. Germline V gives CDR1 SQVTM, CDR2 ANQGSEA. The CDR3 extends over 12 amino acids. CDR3 sequence reads: CSVTRAIYGYTF. As DNA, the CDR3 is TGCAGCGTCACTAGGGCTATCTATGGCTACACCTTC.

The chain uses TRBV5-1 and TRBJ2-7, with TRBD1 matching 11 bases. The ends lost 3 bases at V and 5 bases at J; junction bases unmatched: 10. The length of the CDR3 is 16 residues. Germline V gene lookup returns CDR1 SGHRS and CDR2 YFSETQ. CDR3 DNA: TGCGCCAGCAGCTGGGGGGACAGGGGGAAGGGCGACGAGCAGTACTTC. This encodes CASSWGDRGKGDEQYF.

V is TRBV30 and J is TRBJ2-1; 7 bases are a match to TRBD2. The trim removed 1 base at V and 10 bases at J, leaving 1 base unmatched. The germline CDR1 and CDR2 sequences are GTSNPN and SVGIG (reference sequence). This CDR3 comprises 11 residues. CDR3 in DNA: TGTGCCTGGAGTGGCGGGGGAGAGCAGTTCTTC. Translation: CAWSGGGEQFF.

The chain uses TRBV11-3 and TRBJ2-3; D is possibly TRBD2 (6 bases). The CDR3 runs to 14 residues. V was pared by 0 bases and J by 4 bases, with 8 bases between. Germline V gene data show CDR1 as SGHNT and CDR2 as YENEEA. The CDR3 DNA is TGTGCCAGCAGCTTAGAGCGGGGTTCAGATACGCAGTATTTT. Protein product: CASSLERGSDTQYF. The full variable domain, rest sourced from reference TRBV11-3 and TRBJ2-3, is EAGVVQSPRYKIIEKKQPVAFWCNPISGHNTLYWYLQNLGQGPELLIRYENEEAVDDSQLPKDRFSAERLKGVDSTLKIQPAELGDSAVYLCASSLERGSDTQYFGPGTRLTVL.

V and J are TRBV11-2 and TRBJ2-7, with 11 bases lining up with TRBD1. In germline, CDR1 is SGHAT, CDR2 FQNNGV. With 5 bases clipped from V and 4 bases from J, the junction kept 7 bases outside the gene matches. The CDR3 length is 15 residues. The DNA of the CDR3 is TGTGCCAGCAGCAACCCCGGGACAGGGGGTTACGAGCAGTACTTC. This sequence encodes CASSNPGTGGYEQYF.

The gene calls are TRBV27 and TRBJ2-7, with 8 positions matching TRBD1. Germline V gene lookup returns CDR1 MNHEY and CDR2 SMNVEV (reference sequence). The CDR3 length is 13 residues. V was clipped by 5 bases and J by 4 bases; unmatched bases: 4. The CDR3 region has the DNA TGTGCCAGCAGTCCAACAGGGGGATACGAGCAGTACTTC. Amino acids: CASSPTGGYEQYF.

The chain carries TRBV9 and TRBJ2-1, with 7 bases that match TRBD1. CDR1 and CDR2 from the germline V gene are SGDLS and YYNGEE. Trimming at V came to 0 bases and at J to 5 bases, leaving 11 bases not matched to a gene. The CDR3 is 17 amino acids. The CDR3: CASSVGILSQGNNEQFF. The CDR3 DNA follows: TGTGCCAGCAGCGTAGGTATTTTGTCACAGGGGAACAATGAGCAGTTCTTC.

J is TRBJ2-5 and V is TRBV19; 7 bases align to TRBD1. The germline V gene has CDR1 LNHDA and CDR2 SQIVND (reference sequence). Trimming cost V 3 bases and J 1 base; bases outside gene matches: 2. The CDR3 runs 14 residues. CDR3 loop: CASSMDRLQETQYF. Here the CDR3 DNA reads TGTGCCAGTAGTATGGACAGGCTCCAAGAGACCCAGTACTTC.

This clone was recorded only once. The chain carries TRBV7-2 and TRBJ2-7, with TRBD1 as a possible D gene (6 bases). This CDR3 spans 14 amino acids. Trimming pared 3 bases from V and 0 bases from J, leaving 9 bases between. Germline CDR1 reads SGHTA; CDR2 reads FQGNSA. Written as DNA, the CDR3 is TGTGCCAGCAGCTTCCAAGGGGGCTCCTACGAGCAGTACTTC. This encodes CASSFQGGSYEQYF.

The rearrangement joins TRBV14 to TRBJ2-3, with 7 positions matching TRBD1. V trimming: 4 bases; J trimming: 4 bases; junction bases outside the gene matches: 5. The CDR3 is made up of 14 amino acids. The germline V gene has CDR1 SGHDN and CDR2 FVKESK. DNA of the CDR3: TGTGCCAGCAGCCTAAAGGGGGCTCCAGATACGCAGTATTTT. Protein: CASSLKGAPDTQYF. Supplemented by reference TRBV14 and TRBJ2-3, the full variable domain reads EAGVTQFPSHSVIEKGQTVTLRCDPISGHDNLYWYRRVMGKEIKFLLHFVKESKQDESGMPNNRFLAERTGGTYSTLKVQPAELEDSGVYFCASSLKGAPDTQYFGPGTRLTVL.

The chain couples TRBV4-2 to TRBJ2-1, with D possibly being TRBD2 (5 bases). The CDR3 length is 18 residues. The V and J ends lost 4 bases and 5 bases respectively, with 24 bases between them. Germline CDR1 reads LGHNA; CDR2 reads YNFKEQ. CDR3 nucleotides: TGTGCCAGCAGCCTCCTTCCTGGGGAGAAGCCGAACCACAATGAGCAGTTCTTC. This codes for CASSLLPGEKPNHNEQFF.

This sequence joins TRBV5-4 and TRBJ2-2; 7 nucleotides align to TRBD2. The CDR3 covers 15 residues. Germline CDR1 is SGHNT and CDR2 is YYREEE (reference sequence). The ends lost 9 bases at V and 5 bases at J; junction bases unmatched: 13. In nucleotides, the CDR3 is TGTGCCACATATTTCGGGGGGACGGAAACCGGGGAGCTGTTTTTT. This encodes CATYFGGTETGELFF.

The V gene is TRBV7-2, the J gene TRBJ1-1; D call uncertain. Trimming removed 5 bases at V and 7 bases at J, with 14 bases between. The CDR3 has 13 amino acids. The germline V gene has CDR1 SGHTA and CDR2 FQGNSA. The CDR3 sequence is CASSPQGGFEAFF. CDR3 bases: TGTGCCAGCAGCCCACAAGGAGGGTTTGAAGCTTTCTTT.

The rearrangement links TRBV21-1 to TRBJ2-1; the table's D call, TRBD2, was not checked against the DNA. TRBV21-1 is termed a pseudogene. The CDR3 extends over 14 amino acids. The CDR3 nucleotides read TGTGCCAGCAGCAAATGTCACTATTACAATGAGCAGTTCTTC. Translated: CASSKCHYYNEQFF.

The genes are TRBV7-9 and TRBJ2-2, with 9 bases fitting TRBD2. The length of the CDR3 is 15 residues. Germline V gene data show CDR1 as SEHNR and CDR2 as FQNEAQ (reference sequence). Trimming took 6 bases from V and 0 from J; bases not matched to a gene: 2. The CDR3 coding sequence is TGTGCCAGCAGAGCGGGGGGCTCGAACACCGGGGAGCTGTTTTTT. It specifies CASRAGGSNTGELFF.

The rearrangement links TRBV25-1 to TRBJ1-1; the match to TRBD1 covers 7 bases. This CDR3 spans 14 amino acids. CDR1 and CDR2 from the germline V gene are MGHDK and SYGVNS. The J segment lost 1 base and the V segment lost 4 bases, leaving 3 bases of the junction unmatched. This chain's CDR3 is CASSGYRGNTEAFF. The CDR3, as DNA: TGTGCCAGCAGTGGCTACAGGGGGAACACTGAAGCTTTCTTT. Drawing the rest from reference TRBV25-1 and TRBJ1-1, the complete variable domain is EADIYQTPRYLVIGTGKKITLECSQTMGHDKMYWYQQDPGMELHLIHYSYGVNSTEKGDLSSESTVSRIRTEHFPLTLESARPSHTSQYLCASSGYRGNTEAFFGQGTRLTVV.

CDR3 nucleotide sequence: TGCGCCAGCAGCCAAGAACTCAGGGGGCTAACCGGGGACGAGCAGTACTTC. Protein product: CASSQELRGLTGDEQYF. The chain is built from TRBV4-1 and TRBJ2-7; 8 bases align to TRBD1. The ends lost 0 bases at V and 5 bases at J; junction bases unmatched: 12. CDR3 size: 17 residues. Germline V gene data show CDR1 as MGHRA and CDR2 as YSYEKL.